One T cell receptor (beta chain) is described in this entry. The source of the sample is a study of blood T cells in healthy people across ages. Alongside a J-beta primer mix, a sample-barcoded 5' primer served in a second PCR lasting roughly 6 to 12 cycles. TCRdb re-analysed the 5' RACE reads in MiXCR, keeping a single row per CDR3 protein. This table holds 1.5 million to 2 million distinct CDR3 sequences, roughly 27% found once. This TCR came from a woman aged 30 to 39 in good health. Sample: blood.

CDR3 sequence: CASSWGGSTGELFF. CDR3 coding DNA: TGTGCCAGCAGTTGGGGCGGATCCACCGGGGAGCTGTTTTTT. The chain joins TRBV12-3 or TRBV12-4 to TRBJ2-2; maybe TRBD1 (5 bases). The V gene lost 4 bases and the J gene lost 4 bases, with 10 bases spanning the gap. The CDR3 consists of 14 residues.